This T cell receptor beta chain was retrieved from a study of shared clonotypes between healthy human individuals. In the study overall: Plates per donor: three CD4 naive, three CD4 memory, two CD8 naive, one CD8 memory. The study's findings and limits: The study found lower generation probabilities in non-shared clonotypes than in those shared by all four donors.

As to this clone: The target antigen is unknown.

Germline loops: CDR1 GTSNPN, CDR2 SVGIG (reference sequence). The CDR3 length is 13 residues. V was cut by 0 bases and J by 6 bases, with 8 bases left in between. Replicate PCRs for sorted subsets used around 200 ng DNA; this equaled around 29,000 T cell genomes. Original methodology: Owing to the provision of junction-only sequences devoid of quality scores by immunoSEQ, filtering differed. The table came from immunoSEQ multiplex PCR; TCRdb's copy has only in-frame clones and leaves some out. V, J and clone size are taken as reported in that table, and D and trimming were inferred from the DNA itself. The profile covers around 2.3 million clones, with more than 90% appearing a single time and roughly 0.13% taken by the ten largest.

The source material was naive CD4+ T cells sorted from blood. Stated subset: CD45RA+ positively selected. The receptor's source is a man between 18 and 35 years old in good health. This sequence joins TRBV30 and TRBJ2-2, with D possibly being TRBD1 (5 bases). The DNA of the CDR3 is TGTGCCTGGAGTGTACAGGTTGCCGGGGAGCTGTTTTTT. Its translation: CAWSVQVAGELFF.